This TCR beta chain was sequenced for a study of T-cell memory formation after mild COVID-19. Study background: In these data, TCR clusters were largely donor specific. Study outcomes and limitations: The study detected some responding clones in pre-infection memory, suggesting cross-reactive memory joined.

For this clonotype: Its antigen is undetermined.

In TCRdb, the 5' RACE reads were re-called with MiXCR into one record per CDR3 protein. The sample has some 300,000 distinct CDR3 sequences; just under 20% are singletons. The receptor was derived from a man aged 18 to 30 who had mild COVID-19 (a few samples of this study predate the infection). Cell type and time point are not known. Material: PBMCs or a T cell subset sorted from them (not recorded which).

The CDR3: CASSRGAGKETQYF. The CDR3 nucleotides read TGCGCCAGCAGCCGTGGAGCGGGGAAAGAGACCCAGTACTTC. The chain couples TRBV4-1 to TRBJ2-5, with 7 positions matching TRBD2. The J segment lost 3 bases and the V segment lost 4 bases, leaving 5 bases of the junction unmatched. Germline lookup yields CDR1 MGHRA and CDR2 YSYEKL. CDR3 length: 14 amino acids.